This T cell receptor beta chain was obtained from a study of identical twins (TCRdb year 2016). Background for the entire study: TCR alpha and beta repertoires from monozygotic twins, unrelated adults of various ages and cord blood were deep-sequenced to test whether fetal clonotypes persist. Replicate twin experiments were performed at different times using different library preparation protocols to rule out contamination. Overall results and qualifications from the work: In beta out-of-frame sequences, excess twin sharing was weaker, because having fewer shared sequences lowered the signal-to-noise ratio. Conclusions relied on cross-sectional statistical analysis, since the same donors could not be followed over many years. Invariant T cells such as MAIT and iNKT could partly confound zero-insertion analyses, although diverse VJ usage argued against such confounding for most clonotypes. Fewer insertions were carried by abundant cord blood beta clonotypes; a weaker similar trend was observed in young adult naive repertoires, while no such trend was observed in memory repertoires. Compared with coincidental sharing between unrelated individuals, out-of-frame TCR alpha sequences shared between twins showed an excess of sequences with low generation probability. In monozygotic twins, out-of-frame TCR alpha sharing was systematically underestimated by recombination models, although the models agreed with sharing between unrelated individuals.

Trimming removed 5 bases from V and 1 base from J; the gene matches leave 11 bases unexplained. The CDR3 spans 17 residues, from the cysteine through the phenylalanine. The read is trimmed to its CDR3 DNA, 51 bases read in frame from base 1. Based on the germline V gene (reference sequence), the CDR1 and CDR2 sequences are LNHNV and YYDKDF. Library preparation used 5' RACE. The reads were generated on an Illumina HiSeq 2000. Template switching introduced a universal primer binding site; the final cDNA contained a unique molecular identifier, enabling accurate counting of TCR cDNA molecules. First-strand cDNA for TCR alpha and beta chains was synthesized from specific primers in the conserved constant-segment region. To control for contamination, every cDNA library carried two barcodes: a SMART-Mk sample barcode plus Illumina barcodes. TruSeq adapter sequences and Illumina sample barcodes were added in two successive PCR steps. The TCR alpha and beta cDNA libraries were sequenced on the Illumina HiSeq platform using custom primers. In the authors' own workflow: MiGEC was used to process raw reads and extract unique molecular identifiers, and MiXCR was used to find CDR3 positions. Recombination models were inferred per individual with the repgenHMM and IGoR tools using an EM algorithm. The analysis of shared clonotypes was done with the tcR package in R, with sharing normalized by the product of cloneset sizes. To study raw recombination free of thymic and clonal selection effects, out-of-frame nonproductive sequences were analyzed. TCRdb trimmed public reads at Q25 via fastp, called clones via MiXCR and kept in-frame beta chains. Identical CDR3 protein sequences are pooled into one entry, listed with their most common genes and DNA. TCRdb, not the original authors, processed these V and J calls. The sample table shows just under 550,000 distinct CDR3 sequences, and nearly 15% are seen once. 0.44% of the sample goes to the ten largest clones.

Details on this clonotype: Its antigen is still unknown. Base quality data are lacking; no much larger clone is found one base away.

All donors were healthy Caucasians. The twin cohort comprised three pairs of female monozygotic twins, all aged about 18 to 29 years. CD4+ and CD8+ T cell populations were isolated with positive isolation kits from Invitrogen. This sample also belongs to another study, concerning yellow fever vaccine responses in identical twins. The second paper further reports: The T cell response to vaccination in identical twins was reported by the authors to appear partly convergent and partly personalized. Focusing on identical twins, the study followed the T cell clones that responded to the vaccine, and did so with precision.

The sequenced sample consisted of CD4+ T cells sorted from blood. The V gene is TRBV15 and the J gene is TRBJ1-5; 7 nucleotides in the junction match TRBD1. The source is a woman between 18 and 29 years old in good health. The sequenced DNA: TGTGCCACCAGCGGCGGCGACAGGGTATTAAGCAATCAGCCCCAGCATTTT. Translated, this is CATSGGDRVLSNQPQHF. With the portions outside the CDR3 filled from the reference TRBV15 and TRBJ1-5 genes, the complete variable region becomes DAMVIQNPRYQVTQFGKPVTLSCSQTLNHNVMYWYQQKSSQAPKLLFHYYDKDFNNEADTPDNFQSRRPNTSFCFLDIRSPGLGDTAMYLCATSGGDRVLSNQPQHFGDGTRLSIL.